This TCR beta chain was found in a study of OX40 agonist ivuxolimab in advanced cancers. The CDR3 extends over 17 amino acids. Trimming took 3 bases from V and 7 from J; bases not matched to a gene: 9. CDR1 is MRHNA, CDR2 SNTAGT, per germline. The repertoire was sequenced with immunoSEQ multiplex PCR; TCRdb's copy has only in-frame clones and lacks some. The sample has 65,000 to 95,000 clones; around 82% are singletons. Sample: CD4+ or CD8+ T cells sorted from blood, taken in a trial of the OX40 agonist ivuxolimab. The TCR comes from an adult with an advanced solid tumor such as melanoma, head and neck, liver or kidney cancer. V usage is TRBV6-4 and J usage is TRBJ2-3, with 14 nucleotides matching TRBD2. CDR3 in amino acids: CASSETSGTSGRNTQYF. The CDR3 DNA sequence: TGTGCCAGCAGTGAAACTTCCGGGACTAGCGGGAGAAATACGCAGTATTTT.